Below, 3 T cell receptor beta chains from the same sample are listed, as sequenced in a study of shared clonotypes between healthy human individuals. The method was immunoSEQ multiplex PCR; TCRdb's version includes in-frame clones alone and lacks a portion of them. The sample records roughly 1.4 million clones, 98% to 99% being singletons. The sequenced sample consisted of naive CD4+ T cells sorted from blood. The subset: CD45RA+ positively selected. The receptors were gathered from a young man in good health.

V is TRBV5-1 and J is TRBJ1-1; D might be TRBD1 (6 bases). Germline CDR1 reads SGHRS; CDR2 reads YFSETQ. The CDR3 runs to 16 residues. V lost 0 bases to trimming and J lost 8 bases, with 20 bases between them. The CDR3 loop is CASSLDGTPVRGEAFF. The CDR3 nucleotides are TGCGCCAGCAGCTTGGATGGGACACCGGTTCGGGGCGAAGCTTTCTTT.

The rearrangement joins TRBV9 to TRBJ2-3; D call uncertain. CDR1 and CDR2 (germline): SGDLS, YYNGEE. The ends were cut back, 0 bases at V and 3 bases at J, with 8 bases in the middle. This CDR3 is built from 14 residues. Here the CDR3 DNA reads TGTGCCAGCAGCGTAGTCGAACAGACAGATACGCAGTATTTT. It yields the protein CASSVVEQTDTQYF.

The rearrangement links TRBV7-8 to TRBJ2-1; 9 bases fit TRBD2. CDR1 is SGHVS and CDR2 is FQNEAQ in the germline V gene. The trim removed 3 bases at V and 10 bases at J, leaving 13 bases unmatched. The CDR3 sequence is 16 residues long. CDR3 sequence reads: CASSLREAGGSREQFF. CDR3 bases: TGTGCCAGCAGCTTGAGGGAAGCGGGAGGTTCCCGGGAGCAGTTCTTC.